This T cell receptor beta chain was sequenced during a study of tumor-infiltrating lymphocytes in primary liver carcinoma. Study context: Read depth, roughly 3.5 to 8 million productive TCRbeta reads, did not differ significantly between tissues.

This clonotype was found a few times. The antigen is unknown. A read error may explain this, as a much larger clone is one base away. Starting material of approximately 500 ng total RNA yielded TCR beta cDNA via a constant-region primer. Modified slightly, ARM-PCR produced TCR beta libraries over three nested multiplex PCR rounds. Amplification in the first two PCR rounds was performed using TRBV1-TRBV30 forward primers and a C-beta reverse primer for around 11 cycles each. Using its own MiXCR run on the multiplex PCR reads, TCRdb lists one record per CDR3 protein. The repertoire holds about 200,000 distinct CDR3 sequences, with 65% as singletons. Points from the study as a whole: Tumor region pairs showed greater overlap than either tumor-adjacent or tumor-blood pairs did.

Blood RNA came from unsorted whole blood; germline DNA was also extracted. Treatment-naive at the time, the patients had chronic HBV infection. Prior to the surgical procedure, around 4 milliliters of peripheral blood were collected. The V gene's germline CDR1 is MNHNS and CDR2 SASEGT. This CDR3 region has 14 residues. The material sequenced was peripheral blood. The source of this sequence is a woman aged 55-70 years with primary liver carcinoma and hepatitis B virus infection. J is TRBJ2-6 and V is TRBV6-1; D may be TRBD1 (7 bases). DNA for the CDR3: TGTGCCAGCACTCTAGGGGGCGGGGCCTACGTCCTGACTTTC. Amino acid sequence: CASTLGGGAYVLTF.